This TCR beta chain was sequenced in a study of CD8 T cells in ankylosing spondylitis. Study-wide results and caveats: As reported, disease-linked clones showed significant enrichment in matched ankylosing spondylitis synovial fluid. CD8+ by phenotype, disease-linked clones were relatively rare in peripheral blood.

Details on this clonotype: Its specificity is not known.

Generation of TCR beta libraries employed quantitative 5'-RACE incorporating molecular barcodes. From the 5' RACE reads, TCRdb called clonotypes with MiXCR, one entry per CDR3 protein. Of 200,000 to 250,000 distinct CDR3 sequences listed, roughly a third are singletons. The CDR3 covers 12 residues. V lost 4 bases to trimming and J lost 6 bases; unmatched junction nucleotides: 4. Per the germline V gene, CDR1 is DFQATT and CDR2 is SNEGSKA (reference sequence). Input material: blood, either unsorted or a sorted T cell fraction (not recorded which). This clonotype was obtained from a male donor with ankylosing spondylitis or in good health (not recorded which). V and J are TRBV20-1 and TRBJ1-1; TRBD1 agrees at 8 bases. CDR3 protein: CSATGGWAEAFF. Written as DNA, the CDR3 is TGCAGTGCTACAGGGGGCTGGGCTGAAGCTTTCTTT.